The 17 T cell receptor beta chains given below trace back to one sample, sequenced in a study of cytomegalovirus exposure and HLA in healthy donors. A multiplex PCR was run with 60 Vbeta primers and 13 Jbeta primers. Sequenced by immunoSEQ multiplex PCR; TCRdb stores in-frame clones only, minus some. The table includes about 170,000 clones, approximately 73% detected once. Input material: PBMCs. The receptors originated from a woman aged 18 to 35 in good health and CMV-seropositive.

This chain uses TRBV5-6 with TRBJ1-6; D not resolved. V lost 0 bases and J lost 9, with 10 bases in between. The CDR3 extends over 14 amino acids. The germline CDR1 and CDR2 sequences are SGHDT and YYEEEE. In DNA, the CDR3 is TGTGCCAGCAGCTTGGGGCCTAGTAGTTCACCCCTCCACTTT. Its translation: CASSLGPSSSPLHF.

The genes are TRBV30 and TRBJ2-3, with 8 bases matching TRBD2. V lost 6 bases, J lost 1 base, and 6 bases stayed unmatched. The CDR3 is 14 residues long. Germline CDR1 is GTSNPN and CDR2 is SVGIG (reference sequence). The CDR3 loop reads CACHTGGGTDTQYF. Written as DNA, the CDR3 is TGTGCCTGCCATACGGGGGGGGGCACAGATACGCAGTATTTT.

The rearrangement joins TRBV6-6 to TRBJ2-5; 9 nucleotides line up with TRBD1. Germline loops: CDR1 MNHNY, CDR2 SVGAGI (reference sequence). CDR3 length: 15 amino acids. With V trimmed by 5 bases and J by 5 bases, 9 bases remained unmatched. CDR3 coding DNA: TGTGCCAGCAGTCTCTCAGGACAGGGGTTGGAGACCCAGTACTTC. The encoded protein is CASSLSGQGLETQYF.

In its sample, this clone was seen once. The chain uses TRBV29-1 and TRBJ1-1; D possibly corresponds to TRBD1 (6 bases). This CDR3 is built from 13 residues. V lost 8 bases and J 0 bases, leaving 13 bases between the germline ends. Germline V gives CDR1 SQVTM, CDR2 ANQGSEA. The CDR3 DNA sequence: TGCAGCAGTTTGACAGGATTGAACACTGAAGCTTTCTTT. Protein product: CSSLTGLNTEAFF.

A note on this clone: The junction differs from germline at one of its ends, possibly a read error. The gene calls are TRBV6-4 and TRBJ1-2, with D possibly matching TRBD1 (6 bases). CDR3 length: 13 residues. The germline V gene has CDR1 MRHNA and CDR2 SNTAGT. The CDR3 spells CASNRQAKYGYTF. The CDR3 DNA is TGTGCCAGCAACCGACAGGCTAAGTATGGCTACACCTTC.

The chain joins TRBV14 to TRBJ2-5, with TRBD1 as a possible D gene (6 bases). The CDR3 covers 13 residues. In germline, CDR1 is SGHDN, CDR2 FVKESK. V lost 3 bases, J lost 2 bases, and 7 bases lay in between. The CDR3 protein is CASSQDRQETQYF. For the CDR3, the DNA is TGTGCCAGCAGCCAGGACAGACAAGAGACCCAGTACTTC.

This chain uses TRBV5-1 with TRBJ1-4; 7 nucleotides match TRBD1. Germline V lookup: CDR1 SGHRS, CDR2 YFSETQ. The CDR3 extends over 14 amino acids. J lost 5 bases, V lost 4 bases, and 5 bases had no gene match. Here the CDR3 reads CASSKQGKNEKLFF. Here the CDR3 DNA reads TGCGCCAGCAGCAAACAGGGGAAAAATGAAAAACTGTTTTTT. Full variable domain (rest looked up from reference TRBV5-1 and TRBJ1-4): KAGVTQTPRYLIKTRGQQVTLSCSPISGHRSVSWYQQTPGQGLQFLFEYFSETQRNKGNFPGRFSGRQFSNSRSEMNVSTLELGDSALYLCASSKQGKNEKLFFGSGTQLSVL.

The chain recombines TRBV9 with TRBJ2-3; TRBD1 matches at 8 bases. Germline V gene lookup returns CDR1 SGDLS and CDR2 YYNGEE. J gave up 2 bases and V 4 bases, and 6 bases lay outside the gene matches. CDR3 size: 15 residues. Written as DNA, the CDR3 is TGTGCCAGCAGCTCCAGGACAGGGCCCACAGATACGCAGTATTTT. Its translation is CASSSRTGPTDTQYF.

V is TRBV5-1 and J is TRBJ1-2; TRBD1 matches at 7 bases. The CDR3 is made up of 14 amino acids. J gave up 3 bases and V 4 bases, and 6 bases lay outside the gene matches. The germline gives CDR1 SGHRS, CDR2 YFSETQ. This CDR3 is CASSEDRPYYGYTF. The CDR3 nucleotides are TGCGCCAGCAGCGAGGACAGGCCCTACTATGGCTACACCTTC.

The V and J genes are TRBV30 and TRBJ1-2; D remains ambiguous. Deletions cut 2 bases from V and 7 bases from J, with 14 bases between. The germline V gene has CDR1 GTSNPN and CDR2 SVGIG (reference sequence). The CDR3 is 13 amino acids. The CDR3 protein is CAWSRGSRLGYTF. DNA of the CDR3: TGTGCCTGGAGTAGAGGGTCCCGTCTTGGCTACACCTTC.

The chain uses TRBV11-2 and TRBJ1-1; D possibly corresponds to TRBD1 (6 bases). V shed 2 bases and J shed 5 bases, with 12 bases lying between them. In germline, CDR1 is SGHAT, CDR2 FQNNGV. This CDR3 has 14 amino acids. CDR3 nucleotides: TGTGCCAGCAGCTTATGGGGGCTCGAGACTGAAGCTTTCTTT. This translates into CASSLWGLETEAFF.

This rearrangement joins TRBV29-1 to TRBJ2-1; tentative D call: TRBD1 (5 bases). The ends were cut back, 7 bases at V and 8 bases at J, with 15 bases in the middle. Germline V gives CDR1 SQVTM, CDR2 ANQGSEA. This CDR3 contains 12 residues. For the CDR3, the DNA is TGCAGCGCTGCTAAGGGGAATCATGAGCAGTTCTTC. Its translation is CSAAKGNHEQFF.

This sequence joins TRBV27 and TRBJ1-1; 8 bases align to TRBD1. With 1 base clipped from V and 1 base from J, the junction kept 8 bases outside the gene matches. The CDR3 runs 17 residues. CDR1 is MNHEY and CDR2 is SMNVEV in the germline V gene (reference sequence). CDR3 coding DNA: TGTGCCAGCAGTTTATTCCGGACAGGGTTAACGAACACTGAAGCTTTCTTT. It is translated as CASSLFRTGLTNTEAFF.

This clone was picked up a small number of times. CDR3: CASSLEGLATKQFF. The DNA of the CDR3 is TGTGCCAGCAGTTTAGAGGGACTAGCGACTAAGCAGTTCTTC. The chain couples TRBV27 to TRBJ2-1; 10 bases are a match to TRBD2. V was pared by 2 bases and J by 11 bases, with 6 bases of the junction left unmatched. The CDR3 length is 14 residues. Germline V gene lookup returns CDR1 MNHEY and CDR2 SMNVEV (reference sequence).

This chain uses TRBV7-2 with TRBJ2-1, with 7 bases lining up with TRBD2. This CDR3 has 15 residues. Germline trimming cut 6 bases from V and 8 bases from J; bases unmatched to any gene: 13. Germline loops: CDR1 SGHTA, CDR2 FQGNSA. The CDR3 spells CASRSDTTRGDEQFF. For the CDR3, the DNA is TGTGCCAGCAGGTCGGACACAACCCGGGGGGATGAGCAGTTCTTC.

The V call is TRBV11-3, the J call TRBJ1-6; the D gene is possibly TRBD1 (6 bases). This CDR3 has 16 residues. The germline gives CDR1 SGHNT, CDR2 YENEEA. Trimming left V 4 bases short and J 9 bases short, with 19 bases between. CDR3 DNA: TGTGCCAGCAGCTCGCGACAGGAATTAGAGGGTTCACCCCTCCACTTT. Amino acids: CASSSRQELEGSPLHF. Supplemented by reference TRBV11-3 and TRBJ1-6, the full variable domain reads EAGVVQSPRYKIIEKKQPVAFWCNPISGHNTLYWYLQNLGQGPELLIRYENEEAVDDSQLPKDRFSAERLKGVDSTLKIQPAELGDSAVYLCASSSRQELEGSPLHFGNGTRLTVT.

The V call is TRBV29-1, the J call TRBJ2-7; tentatively, D is TRBD1 (5 bases). V was cut by 4 bases and J by 1 base, with 5 bases left in between. Germline CDR1 reads SQVTM; CDR2 reads ANQGSEA. The CDR3 consists of 11 residues. This chain's CDR3 is CSVGQSYEQYF. CDR3 nucleotide sequence: TGCAGCGTTGGACAGTCCTACGAGCAGTACTTC.